The present entry profiles one T cell receptor beta chain with its context. This entry comes from a study of blood T cell repertoires in COVID-19. Across the whole study: Samples came from the United States, Italy and Spain, spanning acute and convalescent COVID-19. PBMCs, B-cell-depleted T cells, or T cells were the source of the cDNA or gDNA that made up the material.

Authors' analysis steps: The assay estimated nucleated cells by amplifying reference gene primers. Profiled with immunoSEQ multiplex PCR; TCRdb holds only in-frame clones, not every one. That table is the source of V, J and clone size, and D and trimming were worked out from the DNA. The repertoire holds about 190,000 clones, with less than 80% as singletons. The receptor's source is a woman in her forties or fifties with acute or convalescent COVID-19. The sample consisted of peripheral blood.

The chain's CDR3 is CASSPPGSINYNSPLHF. In DNA form, the CDR3 reads TGTGCCAGCAGTCCCCCCGGGAGTATAAATTATAATTCACCCCTCCACTTT. The V call is TRBV28, the J call TRBJ1-6, with no clear D. Trimming cost V 5 bases and J 4 bases, with 18 bases left between them. Germline lookup yields CDR1 MDHEN and CDR2 SYDVKM. CDR3 length equals 17 residues.